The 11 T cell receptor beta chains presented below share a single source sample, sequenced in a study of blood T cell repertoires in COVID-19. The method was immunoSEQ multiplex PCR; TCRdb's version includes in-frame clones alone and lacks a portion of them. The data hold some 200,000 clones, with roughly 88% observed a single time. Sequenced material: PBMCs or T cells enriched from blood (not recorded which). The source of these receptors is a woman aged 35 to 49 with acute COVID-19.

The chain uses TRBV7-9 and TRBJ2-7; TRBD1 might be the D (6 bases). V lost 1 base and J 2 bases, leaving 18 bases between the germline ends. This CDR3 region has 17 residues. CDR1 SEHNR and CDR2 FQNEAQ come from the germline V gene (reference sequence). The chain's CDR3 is CASSLGYSWAGAYEQYF. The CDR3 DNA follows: TGTGCCAGCAGCTTAGGGTACTCGTGGGCAGGGGCCTACGAGCAGTACTTC.

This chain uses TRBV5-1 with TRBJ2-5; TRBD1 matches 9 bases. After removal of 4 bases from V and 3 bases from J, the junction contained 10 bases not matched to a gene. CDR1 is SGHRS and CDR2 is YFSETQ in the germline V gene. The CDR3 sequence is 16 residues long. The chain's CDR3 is CASSPTDRTGEETQYF. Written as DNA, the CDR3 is TGCGCCAGCAGCCCTACGGACCGGACAGGGGAAGAGACCCAGTACTTC. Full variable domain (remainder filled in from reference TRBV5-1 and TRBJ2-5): KAGVTQTPRYLIKTRGQQVTLSCSPISGHRSVSWYQQTPGQGLQFLFEYFSETQRNKGNFPGRFSGRQFSNSRSEMNVSTLELGDSALYLCASSPTDRTGEETQYFGPGTRLLVL.

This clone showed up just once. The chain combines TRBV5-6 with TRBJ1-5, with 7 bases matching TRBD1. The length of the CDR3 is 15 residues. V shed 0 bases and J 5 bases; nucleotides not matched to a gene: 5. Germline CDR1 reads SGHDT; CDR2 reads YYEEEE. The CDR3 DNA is TGTGCCAGCAGCTTGGCCACAGGGGTGGATCAGCCCCAGCATTTT. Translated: CASSLATGVDQPQHF.

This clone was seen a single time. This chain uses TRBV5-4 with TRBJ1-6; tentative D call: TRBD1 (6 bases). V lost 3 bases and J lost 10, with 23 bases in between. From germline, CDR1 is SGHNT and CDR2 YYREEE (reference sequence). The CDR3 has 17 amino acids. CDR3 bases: TGTGCCAGCAGCTCTGGGGGCGCTTCGGAATTAGGGTCACCCCTCCACTTT. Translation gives CASSSGGASELGSPLHF.

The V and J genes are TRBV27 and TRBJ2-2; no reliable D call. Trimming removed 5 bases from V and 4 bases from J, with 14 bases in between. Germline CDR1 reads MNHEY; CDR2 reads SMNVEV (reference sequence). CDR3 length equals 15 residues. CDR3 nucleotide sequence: TGTGCCAGCAGTCGTATCCCACAGCTCACCGGGGAGCTGTTTTTT. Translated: CASSRIPQLTGELFF.

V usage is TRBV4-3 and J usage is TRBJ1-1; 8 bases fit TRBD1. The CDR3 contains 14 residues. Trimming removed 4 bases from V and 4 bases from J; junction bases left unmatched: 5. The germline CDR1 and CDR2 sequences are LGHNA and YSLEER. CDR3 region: CASSPRTGITEAFF. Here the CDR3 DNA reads TGCGCCAGCAGCCCACGGACAGGGATCACTGAAGCTTTCTTT.

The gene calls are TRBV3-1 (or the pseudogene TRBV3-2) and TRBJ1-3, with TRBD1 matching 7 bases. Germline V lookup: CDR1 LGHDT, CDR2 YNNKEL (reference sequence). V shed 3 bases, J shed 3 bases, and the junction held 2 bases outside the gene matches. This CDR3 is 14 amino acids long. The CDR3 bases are TGTGCCAGCAGCCAGCCAGGGGGTGGAAACACCATATATTTT. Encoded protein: CASSQPGGGNTIYF.

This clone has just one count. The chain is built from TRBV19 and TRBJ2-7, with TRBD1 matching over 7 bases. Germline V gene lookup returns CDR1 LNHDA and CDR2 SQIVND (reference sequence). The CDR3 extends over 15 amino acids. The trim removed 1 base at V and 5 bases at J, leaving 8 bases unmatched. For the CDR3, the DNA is TGTGCCAGTAGTATAGTTTGGGACAGTTCCCACGAGCAGTACTTC. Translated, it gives CASSIVWDSSHEQYF.

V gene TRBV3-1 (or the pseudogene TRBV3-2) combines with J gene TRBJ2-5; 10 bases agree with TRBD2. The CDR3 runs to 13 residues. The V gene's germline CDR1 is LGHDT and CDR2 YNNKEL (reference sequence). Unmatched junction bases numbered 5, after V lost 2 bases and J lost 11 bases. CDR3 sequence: CASSQKSGGVQYF. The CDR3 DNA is TGTGCCAGCAGCCAAAAAAGCGGGGGGGTTCAGTACTTC.

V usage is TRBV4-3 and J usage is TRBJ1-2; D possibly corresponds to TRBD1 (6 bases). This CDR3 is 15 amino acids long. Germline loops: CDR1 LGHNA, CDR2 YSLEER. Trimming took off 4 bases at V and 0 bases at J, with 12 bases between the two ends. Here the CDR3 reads CASSPSDSPNYGYTF. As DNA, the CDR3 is TGCGCCAGCAGCCCCTCGGACAGTCCTAACTATGGCTACACCTTC.

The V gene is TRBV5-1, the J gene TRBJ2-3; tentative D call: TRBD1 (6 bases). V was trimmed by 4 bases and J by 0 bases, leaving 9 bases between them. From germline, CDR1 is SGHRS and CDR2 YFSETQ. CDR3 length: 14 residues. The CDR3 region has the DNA TGCGCCAGCAGCACCGACAGGAGCACAGATACGCAGTATTTT. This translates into CASSTDRSTDTQYF.